The clone carrying this T cell receptor (beta chain) was seen repeatedly, ten times or more. Its antigen is not known. The sample comes from a study of T cell repertoires in cytomegalovirus infection. Study-level background: HLA-B-restricted CMV epitopes that are well studied, plus recently identified HLA-C-restricted ones, were used by the study.

TCRdb called the reads again in MiXCR, with one record for every CDR3 protein. Altogether nearly 700,000 distinct CDR3 sequences are present, 30% to 35% being singletons, with the ten largest covering 15% to 20%. Points from the study as a whole: Dominant in the ex vivo response were TCR beta clonotypes restricted by HLA-C and specific for CMV.

This CDR3 has 13 amino acids. V was clipped by 4 bases and J by 2 bases; unmatched bases: 0. The source material was cultured PBMCs, sampled from culture after CMV antigen stimulation. The chain is built from TRBV12-3 or TRBV12-4 and TRBJ2-5; TRBD2 aligns across 8 bases. The clonotype comes from a human donor in good health (CMV status not recorded). Some clones in this sample may be carry-over from other donors' samples. This chain's CDR3 is CASSSGGQETQYF. In DNA form, the CDR3 reads TGTGCCAGCAGTTCGGGAGGGCAAGAGACCCAGTACTTC.